This T cell receptor beta chain was captured by sequencing in a study of shared clonotypes between healthy human individuals. When samples were unsorted, some 84 million PBMCs were used for genomic DNA. The protocol was immunoSEQ multiplex PCR, while the TCRdb copy is restricted to in-frame clones and leaves out a portion. The data contain over 400,000 clones, about 85% of them singletons. The length of the CDR3 is 16 residues. CDR1 is MGHRA and CDR2 is YSYEKL in the germline V gene. V lost 3 bases to trimming and J lost 3 bases, with 12 bases between them. As regards this clone: The antigen is not known.

Study outcomes and limitations: The authors expected sequencing depth to affect clonotype sharing among donors.

This TCR derives from a woman in her thirties or forties in good health. Some clones in this sample may be carry-over from other donors' samples. The material sequenced was PBMCs. The chain has TRBV4-1 and TRBJ2-6, with D possibly being TRBD2 (7 bases). This CDR3 reads CASSQGGGGGANVLTF. The CDR3 DNA follows: TGCGCCAGCAGCCAGGGAGGGGGAGGTGGGGCCAACGTCCTGACTTTC.